These T cell receptor beta chains were read from a single sample in a study of CD8 T cells in ankylosing spondylitis. One entry per CDR3 protein, called by TCRdb with MiXCR from the 5' RACE reads. The sample has about 460,000 distinct CDR3 sequences, about 5% seen once; the top ten hold under 4.5%. The material sequenced was blood, either unsorted or a sorted T cell fraction (not recorded which). The receptors here all came from a male donor with ankylosing spondylitis. Each CDR3 is given with its conserved first and last residue. The D gene is left open where the match is weak. The size field is filled for only some rows; it gives once, few, many or a size class.

TRBJ1-1	many	NA	TRBV12-3/TRBV12-4	CASIATGAQKTEAFF	TGTGCCAGCATCGCGACCGGGGCTCAGAAAACTGAAGCTTTCTTT
TRBJ2-1	NA	TRBD2	TRBV9	CASSPQVAGGGEQFF	TGTGCCAGCAGCCCACAAGTAGCGGGGGGTGGTGAGCAGTTCTTC
TRBJ2-3	many	TRBD2	TRBV7-2	CASSRAGLASADTQYF	TGTGCCAGCAGCAGAGCGGGACTAGCGAGTGCAGATACGCAGTATTTT
TRBJ2-7	many	TRBD2	TRBV5-1	CASSLVSGVLSYEQYF	TGCGCCAGCAGCTTGGTTAGCGGGGTTCTCTCCTACGAGCAGTACTTC
TRBJ1-4	many	NA	TRBV11-2	CASSLKGQGLSTNEKLFF	TGTGCCAGCAGCTTAAAGGGCCAGGGGCTATCAACTAATGAAAAACTGTTTTTT
TRBJ1-2	many	NA	TRBV9	CASSVDGWEGKRNGYSF	TGTGCCAGCAGCGTAGATGGTTGGGAGGGGAAGAGGAATGGCTACTCCTTC
TRBJ2-1	few	TRBD2	TRBV7-3	CASSSAGGEQFF	TGTGCCAGCAGCTCCGCGGGGGGTGAGCAGTTCTTC
TRBJ2-1	few	TRBD2	TRBV20-1	CSASKGLAGVYEQFF	TGCAGTGCTAGTAAGGGACTAGCGGGAGTTTATGAGCAGTTCTTC
TRBJ2-3	many	NA	TRBV4-3	CASSQEGARGARSTDTQYF	TGCGCCAGCAGCCAAGAAGGAGCCAGGGGGGCTAGAAGCACAGATACGCAGTATTTT
TRBJ2-1	many	NA	TRBV15	CATSRYGENEQFF	TGTGCCACCAGCAGATATGGGGAAAATGAGCAGTTCTTC
TRBJ2-5	NA	NA	TRBV24-1	CATSDRRGGEETQYF	TGTGCCACCAGTGATCGCAGGGGAGGGGAAGAGACCCAGTACTTC